The T cell receptor (beta chain) described here comes from a study of response to subunit inactivated influenza vaccine. Germline loops: CDR1 SQVTM, CDR2 ANQGSEA. This CDR3 is built from 15 residues. The V gene end was trimmed by 4 bases and the J gene end by 5 bases; junction bases not matched to a gene: 8. Study-wide findings and caveats: The authors put forward the suggestion that each seasonal influenza vaccination may bring in only a limited number of new T cells.

TCRdb redid the calling of the RT-PCR reads with MiXCR, one entry per CDR3 protein. The table records a few hundred thousand distinct CDR3 sequences, around 15% of them present only once. For this clonotype: The antigen is undetermined.

The rearrangement links TRBV29-1 to TRBJ1-2, with 12 bases identical to TRBD1. The source is a man aged 45-65 years who received an inactivated influenza vaccine. The starting material was PBMCs from blood, obtained 11 to 12 days after vaccination. In DNA, the CDR3 is TGCAGCGTTGTCTCCGTGGGACAGGGGGCGTATGGCTACACCTTC. Amino acids: CSVVSVGQGAYGYTF.